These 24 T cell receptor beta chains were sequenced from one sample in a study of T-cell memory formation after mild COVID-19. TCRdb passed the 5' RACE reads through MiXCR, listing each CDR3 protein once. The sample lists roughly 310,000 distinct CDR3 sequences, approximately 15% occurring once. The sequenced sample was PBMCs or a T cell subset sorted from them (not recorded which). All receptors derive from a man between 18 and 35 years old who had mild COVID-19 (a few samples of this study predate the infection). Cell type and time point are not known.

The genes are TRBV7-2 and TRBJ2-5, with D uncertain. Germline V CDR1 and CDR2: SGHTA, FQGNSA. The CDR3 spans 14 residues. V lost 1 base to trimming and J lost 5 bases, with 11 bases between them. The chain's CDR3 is CASSLGVSVETQYF. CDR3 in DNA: TGTGCCAGCAGCTTAGGTGTTTCGGTCGAGACCCAGTACTTC.

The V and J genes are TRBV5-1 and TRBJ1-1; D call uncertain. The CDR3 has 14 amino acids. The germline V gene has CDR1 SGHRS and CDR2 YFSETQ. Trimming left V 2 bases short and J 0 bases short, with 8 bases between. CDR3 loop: CASSFSYLNTEAFF. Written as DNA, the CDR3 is TGCGCCAGCAGCTTTTCGTACTTGAACACTGAAGCTTTCTTT.

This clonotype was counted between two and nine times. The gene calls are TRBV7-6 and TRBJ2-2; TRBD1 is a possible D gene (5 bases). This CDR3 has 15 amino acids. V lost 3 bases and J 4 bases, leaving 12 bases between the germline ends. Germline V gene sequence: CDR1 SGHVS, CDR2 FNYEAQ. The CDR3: CASSFWTQGTGELFF. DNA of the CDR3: TGTGCCAGCAGCTTTTGGACACAAGGCACCGGGGAGCTGTTTTTT.

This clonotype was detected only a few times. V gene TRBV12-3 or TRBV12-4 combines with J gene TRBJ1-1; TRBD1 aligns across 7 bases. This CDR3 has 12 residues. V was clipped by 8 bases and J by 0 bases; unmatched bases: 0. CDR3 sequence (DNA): TGTGCCAGCGGGACAGTGAACACTGAAGCTTTCTTT. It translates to CASGTVNTEAFF.

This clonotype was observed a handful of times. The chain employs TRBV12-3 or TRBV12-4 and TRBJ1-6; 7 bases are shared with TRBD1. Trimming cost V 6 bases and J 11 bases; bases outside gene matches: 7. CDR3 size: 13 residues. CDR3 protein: CASSSRQGAPLHF. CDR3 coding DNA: TGTGCCAGCAGCTCCAGACAGGGAGCACCCCTCCACTTT.

This CDR3 is CASSPGGKGNQPQHF. The CDR3 DNA reads as TGTGCCAGCTCACCAGGGGGGAAAGGGAATCAGCCCCAGCATTTT. This sequence joins TRBV18 and TRBJ1-5; perhaps TRBD1 as D (5 bases). CDR3 length: 15 residues. Germline CDR1 reads KGHSH; CDR2 reads LQKENI. V lost 2 bases, J lost 4 bases, and 12 bases lay in between. Full variable domain (missing parts from reference TRBV18 and TRBJ1-5): NAGVMQNPRHLVRRRGQEARLRCSPMKGHSHVYWYRQLPEEGLKFMVYLQKENIIDESGMPKERFSAEFPKEGPSILRIQQVVRGDSAAYFCASSPGGKGNQPQHFGDGTRLSIL.

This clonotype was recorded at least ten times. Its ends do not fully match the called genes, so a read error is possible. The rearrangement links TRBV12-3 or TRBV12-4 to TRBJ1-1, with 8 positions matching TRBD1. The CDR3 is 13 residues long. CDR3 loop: CASSLDRGTEAFF. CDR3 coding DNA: TGTGCCAGCAGCTTAGACAGGGGAACTGAAGCTTTCTTT.

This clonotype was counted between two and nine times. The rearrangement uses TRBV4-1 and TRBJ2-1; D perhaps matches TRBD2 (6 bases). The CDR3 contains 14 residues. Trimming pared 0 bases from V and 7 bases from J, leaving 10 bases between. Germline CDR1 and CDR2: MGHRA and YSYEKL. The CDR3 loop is CASSQEFRGNEQFF. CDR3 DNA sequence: TGCGCCAGCAGCCAAGAATTTCGGGGGAATGAGCAGTTCTTC.

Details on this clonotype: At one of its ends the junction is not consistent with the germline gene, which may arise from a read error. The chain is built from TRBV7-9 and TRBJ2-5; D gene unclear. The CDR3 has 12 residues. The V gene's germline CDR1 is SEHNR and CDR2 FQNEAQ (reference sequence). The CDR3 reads CAISLDQETQYF. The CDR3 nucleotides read TGTGCCATCAGCTTAGATCAAGAGACCCAGTACTTC. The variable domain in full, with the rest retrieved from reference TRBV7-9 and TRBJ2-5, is DTGVSQNPRHKITKRGQNVTFRCDPISEHNRLYWYRQTLGQGPEFLTYFQNEAQLEKSRLLSDRFSAERPKGSFSTLEIQRTEQGDSAMYLCAISLDQETQYFGPGTRLLVL.

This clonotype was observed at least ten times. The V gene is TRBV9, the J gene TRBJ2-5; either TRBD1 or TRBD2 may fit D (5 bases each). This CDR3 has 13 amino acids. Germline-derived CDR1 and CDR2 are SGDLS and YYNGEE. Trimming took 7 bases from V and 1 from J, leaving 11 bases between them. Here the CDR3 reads CASSPGTQETQYF. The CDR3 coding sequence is TGTGCCAGCTCTCCCGGGACCCAAGAGACCCAGTACTTC.

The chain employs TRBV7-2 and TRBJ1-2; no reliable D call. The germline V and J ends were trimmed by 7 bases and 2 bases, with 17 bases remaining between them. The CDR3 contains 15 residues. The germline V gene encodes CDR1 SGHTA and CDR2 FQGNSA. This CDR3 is CASNSRLVTNYGYTF. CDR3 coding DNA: TGTGCCAGCAACTCACGACTAGTAACCAACTATGGCTACACCTTC.

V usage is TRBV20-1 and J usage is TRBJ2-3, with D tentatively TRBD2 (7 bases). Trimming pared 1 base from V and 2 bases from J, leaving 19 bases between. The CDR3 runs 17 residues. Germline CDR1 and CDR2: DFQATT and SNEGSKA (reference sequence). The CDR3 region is CSARGATGGPITDTQYF. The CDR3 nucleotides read TGCAGTGCTAGAGGAGCTACCGGGGGGCCGATCACAGATACGCAGTATTTT.

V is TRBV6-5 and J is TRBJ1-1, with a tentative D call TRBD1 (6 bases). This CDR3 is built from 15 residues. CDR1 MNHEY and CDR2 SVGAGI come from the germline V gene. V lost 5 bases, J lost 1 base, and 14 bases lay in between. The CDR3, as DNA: TGTGCCAGCAGTGATCACAGGGCCTCGAACACTGAAGCTTTCTTT. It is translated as CASSDHRASNTEAFF.

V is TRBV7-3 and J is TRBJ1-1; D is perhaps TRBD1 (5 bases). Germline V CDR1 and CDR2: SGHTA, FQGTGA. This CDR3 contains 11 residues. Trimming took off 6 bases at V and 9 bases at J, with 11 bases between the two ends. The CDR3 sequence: CASRPGGKAFF. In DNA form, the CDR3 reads TGTGCCAGCAGACCGGGGGGGAAAGCTTTCTTT.

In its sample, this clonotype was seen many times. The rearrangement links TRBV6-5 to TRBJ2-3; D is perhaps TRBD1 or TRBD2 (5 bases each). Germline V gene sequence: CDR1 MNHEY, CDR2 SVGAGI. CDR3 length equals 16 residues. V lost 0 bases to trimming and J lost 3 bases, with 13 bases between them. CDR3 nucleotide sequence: TGTGCCAGCAGTTACTCCCCTCGGGGCAGTACAGATACGCAGTATTTT. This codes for CASSYSPRGSTDTQYF.

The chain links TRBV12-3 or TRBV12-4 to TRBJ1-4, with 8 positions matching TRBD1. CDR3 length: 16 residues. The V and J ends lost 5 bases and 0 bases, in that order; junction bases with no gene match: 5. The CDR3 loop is CASSLGQAPTNEKLFF. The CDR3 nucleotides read TGTGCCAGCAGTCTGGGACAGGCGCCAACTAATGAAAAACTGTTTTTT.

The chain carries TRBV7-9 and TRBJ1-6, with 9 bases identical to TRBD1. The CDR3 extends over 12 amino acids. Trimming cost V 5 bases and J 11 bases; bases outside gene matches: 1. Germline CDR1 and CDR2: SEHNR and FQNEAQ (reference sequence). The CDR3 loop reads CASSGQGPPLHF. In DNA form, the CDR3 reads TGTGCCAGCAGCGGACAGGGGCCACCCCTCCACTTT.

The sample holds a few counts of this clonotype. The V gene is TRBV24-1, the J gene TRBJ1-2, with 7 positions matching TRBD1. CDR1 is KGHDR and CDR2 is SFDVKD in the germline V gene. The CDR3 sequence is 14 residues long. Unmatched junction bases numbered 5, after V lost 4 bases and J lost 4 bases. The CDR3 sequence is CATSEDDRVYGYTF. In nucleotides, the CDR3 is TGTGCCACCAGTGAAGATGACAGGGTCTATGGCTACACCTTC.

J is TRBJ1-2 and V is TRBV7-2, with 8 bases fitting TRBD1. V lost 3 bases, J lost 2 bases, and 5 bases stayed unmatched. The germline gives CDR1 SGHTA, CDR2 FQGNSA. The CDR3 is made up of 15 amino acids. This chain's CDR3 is CASSLDRATNYGYTF. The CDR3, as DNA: TGTGCCAGCAGCTTGGACAGGGCCACGAACTATGGCTACACCTTC.

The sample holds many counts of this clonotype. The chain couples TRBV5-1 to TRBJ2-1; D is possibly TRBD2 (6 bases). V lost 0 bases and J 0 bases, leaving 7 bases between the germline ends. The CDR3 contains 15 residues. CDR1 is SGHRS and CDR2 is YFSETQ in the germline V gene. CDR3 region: CASSLVGGSYNEQFF. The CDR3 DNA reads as TGCGCCAGCAGCTTGGTGGGGGGCTCCTACAATGAGCAGTTCTTC.

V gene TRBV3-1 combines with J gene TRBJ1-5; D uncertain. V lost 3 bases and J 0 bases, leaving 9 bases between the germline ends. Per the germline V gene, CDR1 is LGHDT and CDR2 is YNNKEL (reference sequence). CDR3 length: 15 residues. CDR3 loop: CASSQMAGSNQPQHF. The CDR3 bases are TGTGCCAGCAGCCAGATGGCAGGTAGCAATCAGCCCCAGCATTTT.

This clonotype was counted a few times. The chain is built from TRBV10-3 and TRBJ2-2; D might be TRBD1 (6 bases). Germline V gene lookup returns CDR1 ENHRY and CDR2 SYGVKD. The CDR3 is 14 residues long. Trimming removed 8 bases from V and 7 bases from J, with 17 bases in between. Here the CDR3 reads CAIAIRQAGGELFF. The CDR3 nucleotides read TGTGCCATCGCCATCCGACAGGCGGGCGGGGAGCTGTTTTTT.

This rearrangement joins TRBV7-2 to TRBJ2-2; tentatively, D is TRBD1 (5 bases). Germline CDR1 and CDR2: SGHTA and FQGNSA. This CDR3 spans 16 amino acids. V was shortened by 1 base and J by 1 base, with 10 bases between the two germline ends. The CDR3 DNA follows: TGTGCCAGCAGCTTAGACAGGCCAGAGAACACCGGGGAGCTGTTTTTT. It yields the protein CASSLDRPENTGELFF.

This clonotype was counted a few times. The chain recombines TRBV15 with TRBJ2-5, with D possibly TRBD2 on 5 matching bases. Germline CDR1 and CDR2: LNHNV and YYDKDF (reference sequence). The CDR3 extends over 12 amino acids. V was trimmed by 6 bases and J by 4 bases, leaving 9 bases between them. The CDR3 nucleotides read TGTGCCACCAGGGAACGGGGAGAGACCCAGTACTTC. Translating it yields CATRERGETQYF.